A single sample gave rise to the 30 T cell receptor beta chains below, sequenced in a study of cytomegalovirus exposure and HLA in healthy donors. Researchers ran the PCR with 60 Vbeta and 13 Jbeta primers. Sequenced by immunoSEQ multiplex PCR; TCRdb stores in-frame clones only, minus some. This repertoire shows more than 150,000 clones, around 79% found once; its top ten account for over 12%. Material for sequencing was PBMCs. These receptors were taken from a man aged 50-59 years in good health and CMV-seropositive.

The CDR3 DNA is TGTGCCAGCAGCTTAGATATGGGGGGGGGCCAGTTCTTC. Translated, it gives CASSLDMGGGQFF. V and J are TRBV11-2 and TRBJ2-1, with a tentative D call TRBD2 (7 bases). From germline, CDR1 is SGHAT and CDR2 FQNNGV. The CDR3 contains 13 residues. Between the trimmed V and J ends, which lost 0 bases and 13 bases, there was a span of 13 bases.

This chain connects TRBV7-2 to TRBJ2-5, with TRBD2 identical over 7 bases. Germline assignment: CDR1 SGHTA and CDR2 FQGNSA. After removal of 2 bases from V and 6 bases from J, the junction contained 3 bases not matched to a gene. CDR3 length: 13 amino acids. CDR3 residues: CASSLNGGKTQYF. The CDR3 DNA reads as TGTGCCAGCAGCTTAAACGGGGGGAAGACCCAGTACTTC. The full variable domain, completed using reference TRBV7-2 and TRBJ2-5, is GAGVSQSPSNKVTEKGKDVELRCDPISGHTALYWYRQSLGQGLEFLIYFQGNSAPDKSGLPSDRFSAERTGGSVSTLTIQRTQQEDSAVYLCASSLNGGKTQYFGPGTRLLVL.

CDR3 loop: CASSPGGRPPLHF. For the CDR3, the DNA is TGTGCCAGCAGCCCAGGGGGCCGGCCACCCCTCCACTTT. The rearrangement uses TRBV5-4 and TRBJ1-6; 8 bases agree with TRBD1. CDR1 and CDR2 from the germline V gene are SGHNT and YYREEE (reference sequence). V trimming: 4 bases; J trimming: 11 bases; junction bases outside the gene matches: 5. This CDR3 spans 13 amino acids.

This chain uses TRBV5-1 with TRBJ2-1; a weak D match, TRBD1 (7 bases). The CDR3 length is 13 residues. V dropped 4 bases and J dropped 8 bases, with 13 bases sitting between them. Germline CDR1 SGHRS, CDR2 YFSETQ. CDR3 bases: TGCGCCAGCAGCGGAGGGGGCACAGATGAGCAGTTCTTC. The encoded protein is CASSGGGTDEQFF.

The chain employs TRBV4-1 and TRBJ2-3, with 12 positions matching TRBD2. This CDR3 is built from 20 residues. Germline V gene sequence: CDR1 MGHRA, CDR2 YSYEKL. Trimming removed 0 bases from V and 2 bases from J; junction bases left unmatched: 12. CDR3 sequence reads: CASSQDILAGGSGATDTQYF. Here the CDR3 DNA reads TGCGCCAGCAGCCAAGATATTCTAGCGGGGGGGTCCGGTGCCACAGATACGCAGTATTTT.

This chain links TRBV4-1 with TRBJ2-1; the match to TRBD2 covers 9 bases. V lost 1 base, J lost 3 bases, and 1 base stayed unmatched. Germline V gene data show CDR1 as MGHRA and CDR2 as YSYEKL. The CDR3 contains 15 residues. In nucleotides, the CDR3 is TGCGCCAGCAGCCAAGGGACTAGCGACTACAATGAGCAGTTCTTC. This translates into CASSQGTSDYNEQFF.

The rearrangement links TRBV15 to TRBJ2-7, with TRBD2 as a possible D gene (5 bases). From germline, CDR1 is LNHNV and CDR2 YYDKDF (reference sequence). There are 13 residues in the CDR3. V dropped 1 base and J dropped 6 bases, with 10 bases sitting between them. The CDR3 sequence: CATSRAAAGEQYF. The CDR3 DNA follows: TGTGCCACCAGCAGAGCTGCGGCGGGCGAGCAGTACTTC.

This chain joins TRBV10-2 and TRBJ2-5; TRBD1 might be the D (5 bases). CDR3 length: 13 residues. The germline gives CDR1 WSHSY, CDR2 SAAADI. The V and J ends lost 2 bases and 4 bases respectively, with 8 bases between them. Here the CDR3 reads CASSERGRETQYF. CDR3 nucleotide sequence: TGCGCCAGCAGTGAGAGGGGTCGAGAGACCCAGTACTTC.

V and J are TRBV28 and TRBJ2-7; D remains ambiguous. The germline V gene has CDR1 MDHEN and CDR2 SYDVKM. Trimming shortened V by 7 bases and J by 0 bases, and 4 bases separated the two germline ends. The CDR3 extends over 11 amino acids. The CDR3 DNA sequence: TGTGCCAGCACCCACTCCTACGAGCAGTACTTC. Protein: CASTHSYEQYF.

The CDR3 loop is CASSPYRRERGTEAFF. The CDR3 coding sequence is TGTGCCAGCTCACCATATCGCAGGGAAAGGGGCACTGAAGCTTTCTTT. The chain uses TRBV18 and TRBJ1-1; weak D call: TRBD1 (5 bases). This CDR3 is 16 amino acids long. The V gene lost 2 bases and the J gene lost 4 bases, with 17 bases spanning the gap. Germline V lookup: CDR1 KGHSH, CDR2 LQKENI. Supplemented by reference TRBV18 and TRBJ1-1, the full variable domain reads NAGVMQNPRHLVRRRGQEARLRCSPMKGHSHVYWYRQLPEEGLKFMVYLQKENIIDESGMPKERFSAEFPKEGPSILRIQQVVRGDSAAYFCASSPYRRERGTEAFFGQGTRLTVV.

The sample holds one count of this clone. The chain recombines TRBV28 with TRBJ1-4; D remains ambiguous. In germline, CDR1 is MDHEN, CDR2 SYDVKM. The CDR3 has 14 amino acids. The V end was cut by 1 base, the J end by 7 bases, with 10 bases between. Here the CDR3 reads CASSLYTAGEKLFF. The CDR3 nucleotides read TGTGCCAGCAGTTTATATACGGCGGGTGAAAAACTGTTTTTT.

Note on this clone: The conserved phenylalanine or tryptophan is not found at the CDR3 terminus, so this likely reflects a read error. This sequence joins TRBV7-9 and TRBJ1-6, with 8 bases aligning to TRBD1. The CDR3 consists of 13 residues. Germline lookup yields CDR1 SEHNR and CDR2 FQNEAQ (reference sequence). V shed 4 bases and J 14 bases; nucleotides not matched to a gene: 7. The CDR3 nucleotides are TGTGCCAGCAGCTCCCGACAGGGGACGACCCTCCACTCT. Its translation is CASSSRQGTTLHS.

V gene TRBV6-5 combines with J gene TRBJ1-4; D is perhaps TRBD1 (5 bases). Germline assignment: CDR1 MNHEY and CDR2 SVGAGI. Trimming removed 5 bases at V and 2 bases at J, with 9 bases between. The CDR3 loop spans 14 amino acids. The CDR3 coding sequence is TGTGCCAGCAGTCAGGGAGGGACTAATGAAAAACTGTTTTTT. Residues: CASSQGGTNEKLFF.

V gene TRBV7-7 combines with J gene TRBJ2-7; D gene uncertain. V was shortened by 1 base and J by 2 bases, with 6 bases between the two germline ends. Germline V gives CDR1 SSHAT, CDR2 FNYEAQ (reference sequence). CDR3 length: 13 amino acids. CDR3 sequence (DNA): TGTGCCAGCAGCTTAGGTACAGCCTACGAGCAGTACTTC. Its translation: CASSLGTAYEQYF.

This rearrangement joins TRBV5-4 to TRBJ2-1; the D gene is possibly TRBD2 (6 bases). The germline V and J ends were trimmed by 0 bases and 2 bases, with 12 bases remaining between them. Germline lookup yields CDR1 SGHNT and CDR2 YYREEE (reference sequence). CDR3 length: 16 amino acids. This CDR3 is CASSLAGTGTYNEQFF. CDR3 in DNA: TGTGCCAGCAGCTTGGCCGGGACTGGGACCTACAATGAGCAGTTCTTC.

The CDR3 bases are TGTGCCAGCAGCCCGTTCGGGAGTCAACTGTTTTTT. Amino acids: CASSPFGSQLFF. V gene TRBV7-8 combines with J gene TRBJ1-4, with D unresolved. The CDR3 has 12 amino acids. V dropped 5 bases and J dropped 12 bases, with 13 bases sitting between them. Germline CDR1 reads SGHVS; CDR2 reads FQNEAQ.

The V gene is TRBV28, the J gene TRBJ1-4; 8 bases line up with TRBD1. After removal of 3 bases from V and 7 bases from J, the junction contained 7 bases not matched to a gene. CDR3 length: 15 amino acids. Germline V gives CDR1 MDHEN, CDR2 SYDVKM. The DNA for the CDR3 is TGTGCCAGCAGTTTTGGGGCAGGGGGCCGTGAAAAACTGTTTTTT. Protein product: CASSFGAGGREKLFF.

This chain uses TRBV28 with TRBJ1-1; no reliable D call. V was cut by 6 bases and J by 8 bases, with 10 bases left in between. Germline V lookup: CDR1 MDHEN, CDR2 SYDVKM. The CDR3 sequence is 11 residues long. The CDR3 nucleotides are TGTGCCAGCAGGTCTAGATCGGAAGCTTTCTTT. It codes for CASRSRSEAFF.

The chain couples TRBV6-5 to TRBJ2-7, with D hard to call. This CDR3 is built from 15 residues. The germline V and J ends were trimmed by 6 bases and 0 bases, with 15 bases remaining between them. CDR1 is MNHEY, CDR2 SVGAGI, per germline. The DNA of the CDR3 is TGTGCCAGCAGCCACAGCTCATACAGCTCCTACGAGCAGTACTTC. Translated: CASSHSSYSSYEQYF.

This clone was recorded a few times. This chain links TRBV10-2 with TRBJ1-4; D may be TRBD1 (5 bases). This CDR3 is built from 15 residues. From germline, CDR1 is WSHSY and CDR2 SAAADI. V shed 2 bases and J shed 6 bases, with 13 bases lying between them. The CDR3, as DNA: TGCGCCAGCAGTGAGATAAAGGGGATCGATGAAAAACTGTTTTTT. Protein: CASSEIKGIDEKLFF.

V is TRBV7-2 and J is TRBJ1-5; TRBD1 matches 10 bases. The CDR3 extends over 16 amino acids. V lost 5 bases and J lost 5; bases outside the gene matches: 9. The germline V gene has CDR1 SGHTA and CDR2 FQGNSA. CDR3 in DNA: TGTGCCAGCAGCGTTACCGGGACAGGGGACGATCAGCCCCAGCATTTT. Translated, it gives CASSVTGTGDDQPQHF.

The chain links TRBV10-3 to TRBJ2-3; D unclear. Trimming cost V 2 bases and J 3 bases, with 6 bases left between them. Germline CDR1 ENHRY, CDR2 SYGVKD. The CDR3 has 13 amino acids. CDR3 amino acids: CAISEDGTDTQYF. For the CDR3, the DNA is TGTGCCATCAGTGAGGACGGGACAGATACGCAGTATTTT.

In this sample, this clone turned up a few times. V usage is TRBV4-3 and J usage is TRBJ2-5; a weak D match, TRBD1 (5 bases). The germline V gene has CDR1 LGHNA and CDR2 YSLEER. There are 13 residues in the CDR3. V was pared by 5 bases and J by 6 bases, with 13 bases between. In DNA form, the CDR3 reads TGCGCCAGCAGCGGCCAGGGCCACCAGACCCAGTACTTC. As protein: CASSGQGHQTQYF.

This clone was observed once. The CDR3 sequence: CASSGTGNYDEQYF. The CDR3 nucleotides are TGTGCCAGCAGCGGGACAGGGAATTACGACGAGCAGTACTTC. The V gene is TRBV9, the J gene TRBJ2-7, with TRBD1 matching over 8 bases. V dropped 3 bases and J dropped 5; count of bases not matched to a gene: 7. The CDR3 loop spans 14 amino acids. Germline loops: CDR1 SGDLS, CDR2 YYNGEE.

This clone was seen only a few times. The rearrangement joins TRBV10-3 to TRBJ2-1, with D possibly matching TRBD2 (7 bases). Trimming shortened V by 0 bases and J by 7 bases, and 13 bases separated the two germline ends. Germline CDR1 and CDR2: ENHRY and SYGVKD. The CDR3 has 15 residues. CDR3 bases: TGTGCCATCAGTGAGTCGGGGGGGGGCCTAAATGAGCAGTTCTTC. It is translated as CAISESGGGLNEQFF.

This clone occurred a few times. The V call is TRBV11-3, the J call TRBJ2-2, with TRBD1 matching over 12 bases. Losses at the gene ends were 5 bases for V and 6 bases for J; bases not matched to a gene: 16. The CDR3 loop spans 19 amino acids. CDR1 and CDR2 from the germline V gene are SGHNT and YENEEA. The CDR3 coding sequence is TGTGCCAGCAGCCCAGGGGCGGGACAGGGGGCAAAATCGGCCGGGGAGCTGTTTTTT. Translating gives CASSPGAGQGAKSAGELFF.

This clone was seen more than once but under ten times. CDR3 sequence reads: CASSLDGGADTQYF. The CDR3 DNA is TGTGCCAGCAGCTTAGATGGGGGGGCAGATACGCAGTATTTT. The V and J genes are TRBV7-9 and TRBJ2-3; 7 nucleotides line up with TRBD2. The CDR3 consists of 14 residues. Germline V CDR1 and CDR2: SEHNR, FQNEAQ (reference sequence). The junction had 2 bases not matched to a gene; V was cut back by 1 base and J by 4 bases. Filled out from reference TRBV7-9 and TRBJ2-3, the complete variable domain reads DTGVSQNPRHKITKRGQNVTFRCDPISEHNRLYWYRQTLGQGPEFLTYFQNEAQLEKSRLLSDRFSAERPKGSFSTLEIQRTEQGDSAMYLCASSLDGGADTQYFGPGTRLTVL.

The rearrangement links TRBV28 to TRBJ1-2; TRBD1 might be the D (5 bases). V gave up 4 bases and J gave up 6 bases, with 18 bases separating them. The CDR3 is 15 residues long. Germline CDR1 MDHEN, CDR2 SYDVKM. CDR3 sequence reads: CASSSLVGGTHGYTF. Here the CDR3 DNA reads TGTGCCAGCAGTTCCTTGGTTGGGGGGACCCATGGCTACACCTTC.

This chain links TRBV7-9 with TRBJ2-1; 11 positions agree with TRBD2. The length of the CDR3 is 14 residues. The germline CDR1 and CDR2 sequences are SEHNR and FQNEAQ (reference sequence). Trimming cost V 3 bases and J 13 bases; bases outside gene matches: 8. The CDR3 DNA follows: TGTGCCAGCAGCTTTACCGGGACTAGCGGATCCCAGTTCTTC. Its translation: CASSFTGTSGSQFF.

This clone has a single count. The V gene is TRBV28, the J gene TRBJ2-7; D uncertain. Deletions cut 7 bases from V and 3 bases from J, with 10 bases between. The CDR3 spans 12 residues. In germline, CDR1 is MDHEN, CDR2 SYDVKM. The CDR3 nucleotides are TGTGCCAGCACCCTATCGGGCTACGAGCAGTACTTC. The encoded protein is CASTLSGYEQYF.